This TCR beta chain was captured by sequencing in a study of blood T cells in healthy people across ages. Study-wide results and caveats: For the donors, CMV status was unknown and possibly confounded expanded clonotype changes.

On this clonotype: Antigen specificity is unknown.

This CDR3 spans 18 amino acids. Germline V gives CDR1 SGHTA, CDR2 FQGNSA. Trimming shortened V by 0 bases and J by 1 base, and 18 bases separated the two germline ends. The authors ran a second PCR of roughly 6 to 12 cycles using a sample-barcoded 5' primer and a J-beta primer mix. Through a template-switch adaptor with 12 random nucleotides, each cDNA molecule received a tag. TCRdb analysed the 5' RACE reads with MiXCR anew, one entry per CDR3 protein. The table includes 920,000 or so distinct CDR3 sequences, under 45% detected once. Sequencing input: blood. This receptor was identified in a woman between 55 and 75 years old in good health. The chain recombines TRBV7-2 with TRBJ1-2; a possible D gene is TRBD1 (6 bases). CDR3 nucleotides: TGTGCCAGCAGCTTAGCGTTGGCAGGGAGGGGGTATAACTATGGCTACACCTTC. This sequence encodes CASSLALAGRGYNYGYTF. Full variable domain (rest looked up from reference TRBV7-2 and TRBJ1-2): GAGVSQSPSNKVTEKGKDVELRCDPISGHTALYWYRQSLGQGLEFLIYFQGNSAPDKSGLPSDRFSAERTGGSVSTLTIQRTQQEDSAVYLCASSLALAGRGYNYGYTFGSGTRLTVV.